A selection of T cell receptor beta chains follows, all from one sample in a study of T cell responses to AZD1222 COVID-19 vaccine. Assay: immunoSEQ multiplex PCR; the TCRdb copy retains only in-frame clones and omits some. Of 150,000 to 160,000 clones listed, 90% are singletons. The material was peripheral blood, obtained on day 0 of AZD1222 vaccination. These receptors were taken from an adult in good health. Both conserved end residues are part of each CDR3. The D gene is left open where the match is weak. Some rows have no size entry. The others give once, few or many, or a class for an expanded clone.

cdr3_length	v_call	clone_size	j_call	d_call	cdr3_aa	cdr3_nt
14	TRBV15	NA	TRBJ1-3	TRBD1	CATSTGASGNTIYF	TGTGCCACCAGTACAGGGGCCTCTGGAAACACCATATATTTT
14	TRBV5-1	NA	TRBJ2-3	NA	CASYRDFFTDTQYF	TGCGCCAGCTACCGGGACTTTTTCACAGATACGCAGTATTTT
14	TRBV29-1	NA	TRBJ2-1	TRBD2	CSAEGLADYNEQFF	TGCAGCGCCGAGGGACTAGCGGACTACAATGAGCAGTTCTTC
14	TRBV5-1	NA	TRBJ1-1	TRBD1	CASSLTSGGAEAFF	TGCGCCAGCAGCTTAACCTCAGGGGGCGCGGAAGCTTTCTTT
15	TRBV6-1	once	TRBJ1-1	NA	CASSDSLVRPVGAFF	TGTGCCAGCAGTGATTCCTTGGTACGGCCCGTTGGAGCTTTCTTT
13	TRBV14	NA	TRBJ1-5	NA	CASSRNSNQPQHF	TGTGCCAGCAGCCGAAATAGCAATCAGCCCCAGCATTTT
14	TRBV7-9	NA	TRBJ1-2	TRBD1	CASRTDRALHGYTF	TGTGCCAGCAGAACTGACAGGGCTCTTCATGGCTACACCTTC
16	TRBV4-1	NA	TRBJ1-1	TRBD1	CASSPRLGQLNTEAFF	TGCGCCAGCAGCCCCCGCTTGGGACAGCTGAACACTGAAGCTTTCTTT
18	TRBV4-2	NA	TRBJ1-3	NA	CASSQGGGRSLSGNTIYF	TGTGCCAGCAGCCAAGGAGGCGGACGGTCCCTCTCTGGAAACACCATATATTTT
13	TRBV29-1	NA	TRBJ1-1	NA	CSVQGYGVTEAFF	TGCAGCGTACAGGGCTACGGTGTCACTGAAGCTTTCTTT
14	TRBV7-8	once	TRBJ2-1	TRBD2	CASSRTSGEDEQFF	TGTGCCAGCAGCCGCACTAGCGGGGAAGATGAGCAGTTCTTC
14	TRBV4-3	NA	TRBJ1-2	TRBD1	CASSRGQANYGYTF	TGCGCCAGCAGCCGCGGACAGGCTAACTATGGCTACACCTTC
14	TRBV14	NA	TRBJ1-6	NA	CASSQETYNSPLHF	TGTGCCAGCAGCCAAGAAACATATAATTCACCCCTCCACTTT
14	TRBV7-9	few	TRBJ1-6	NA	CASSLGPGDSPLHF	TGTGCCAGCAGCTTAGGGCCAGGGGATTCACCCCTCCACTTT
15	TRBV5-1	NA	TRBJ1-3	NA	CASSSEGVSGNTIYF	TGCGCCAGCAGTTCTGAAGGGGTTAGCGGAAACACCATATATTTT
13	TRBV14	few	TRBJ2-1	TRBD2	CASSQALAGAQFF	TGTGCCAGCAGCCAAGCCCTAGCGGGGGCGCAGTTCTTC
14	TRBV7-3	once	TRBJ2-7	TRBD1	CASRIMTGAYEQYF	TGTGCCAGCAGGATTATGACAGGGGCCTACGAGCAGTACTTC
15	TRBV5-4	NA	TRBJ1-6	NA	CASSQPGGENSPLHF	TGTGCCAGCAGCCAACCGGGAGGAGAAAATTCACCCCTCCACTTT
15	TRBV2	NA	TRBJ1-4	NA	CASSEIRGGGEKLFF	TGTGCCAGCAGTGAAATAAGGGGTGGAGGTGAAAAACTGTTTTTT
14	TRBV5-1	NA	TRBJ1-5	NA	CASSLPGEGQPQHF	TGCGCCAGCAGCTTGCCTGGGGAAGGACAGCCCCAGCATTTT
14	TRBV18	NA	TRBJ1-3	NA	CASSPGLEGNTIYF	TGTGCCAGCTCACCGGGACTAGAGGGAAACACCATATATTTT
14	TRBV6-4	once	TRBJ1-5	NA	CASSDNRVTQPQHF	TGTGCCAGCAGTGATAATAGGGTTACACAGCCCCAGCATTTT
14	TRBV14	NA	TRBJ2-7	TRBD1	CASSAPGQGAEQYF	TGTGCCAGCAGCGCCCCGGGACAGGGCGCCGAGCAGTACTTC
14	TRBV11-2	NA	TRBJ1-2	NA	CASSLRSSGGGYTF	TGTGCCAGCAGCTTAAGGTCGTCCGGCGGGGGCTACACCTTC
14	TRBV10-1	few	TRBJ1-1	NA	CASKGSRSNTEAFF	TGCGCCAGCAAAGGGAGTCGGTCCAACACTGAAGCTTTCTTT
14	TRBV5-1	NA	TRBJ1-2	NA	CASSWQDSNYGYTF	TGCGCCAGCAGCTGGCAGGACTCTAACTATGGCTACACCTTC
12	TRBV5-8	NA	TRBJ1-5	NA	CASLDVTQPQHF	TGTGCCAGCCTAGATGTAACGCAGCCCCAGCATTTT
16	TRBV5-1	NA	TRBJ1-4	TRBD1	CASSWTGSSTNEKLFF	TGCGCCAGCAGCTGGACAGGGTCCTCAACTAATGAAAAACTGTTTTTT
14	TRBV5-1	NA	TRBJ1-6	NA	CASSLERAYSPLHF	TGCGCCAGCAGCTTGGAACGGGCCTACTCACCCCTCCACTTT
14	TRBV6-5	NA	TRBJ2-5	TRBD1	CASSSGTGHETQYF	TGTGCCAGCAGTTCCGGGACAGGGCACGAGACCCAGTACTTC
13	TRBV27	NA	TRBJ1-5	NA	CASSLSRRQPQHF	TGTGCCAGCAGTTTATCCCGACGGCAGCCCCAGCATTTT
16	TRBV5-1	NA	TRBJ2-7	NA	CASSLAGRAGEYEQYF	TGCGCCAGCAGCTTGGCAGGTCGGGCAGGAGAGTACGAGCAGTACTTC
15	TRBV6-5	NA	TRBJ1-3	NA	CASSKGLLSGNTIYF	TGTGCCAGCAGCAAAGGGTTACTCTCTGGAAACACCATATATTTT
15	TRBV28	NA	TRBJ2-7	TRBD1	CASSIPRTGEVEQYF	TGTGCCAGCAGTATCCCTAGGACAGGGGAAGTCGAGCAGTACTTC
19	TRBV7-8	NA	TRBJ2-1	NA	CASSLARRPYPGSYNEQFF	TGTGCCAGCAGCTTAGCCAGGCGACCGTATCCAGGGTCCTACAATGAGCAGTTCTTC
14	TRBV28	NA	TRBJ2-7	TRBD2	CASRSLGGGYEQYF	TGTGCCAGCAGGTCTCTCGGGGGGGGCTACGAGCAGTACTTC
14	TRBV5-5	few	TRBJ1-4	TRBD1	CASSSGTVNEKLFF	TGTGCCAGCAGCTCCGGGACAGTAAATGAAAAACTGTTTTTT
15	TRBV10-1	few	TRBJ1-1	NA	CASSATRVVNTEAFF	TGCGCCAGCAGTGCTACTAGGGTCGTGAACACTGAAGCTTTCTTT
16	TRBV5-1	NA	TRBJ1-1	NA	CASSLVAGEGSTEAFF	TGCGCCAGCAGCTTGGTAGCAGGGGAGGGTTCCACTGAAGCTTTCTTT
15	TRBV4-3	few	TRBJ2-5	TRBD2	CASSPGTSGGETQYF	TGCGCCAGCAGCCCTGGGACTAGCGGGGGAGAGACCCAGTACTTC
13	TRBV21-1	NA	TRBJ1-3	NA	CAPGRISGNTIYF	TGTGCCCCTGGTCGGATCTCTGGAAACACCATATATTTT
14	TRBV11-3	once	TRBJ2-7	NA	CASKPLLTHYEQYF	TGTGCCAGCAAACCCCTCCTAACACACTACGAGCAGTACTTC
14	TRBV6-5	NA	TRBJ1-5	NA	CASSLLGGDQPQHF	TGTGCCAGCAGTTTATTGGGGGGCGATCAGCCCCAGCATTTT
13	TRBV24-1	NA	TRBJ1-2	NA	CATSERGDEGYTF	TGTGCCACCAGCGAAAGGGGGGATGAGGGCTACACCTTC
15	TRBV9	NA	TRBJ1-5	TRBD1	CASSVGGGGGQPQHF	TGTGCCAGCAGCGTAGGTGGGGGAGGGGGCCAGCCCCAGCATTTT
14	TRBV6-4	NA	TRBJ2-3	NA	CASSESSGTDTQYF	TGTGCCAGCAGTGAATCTAGCGGCACAGATACGCAGTATTTT
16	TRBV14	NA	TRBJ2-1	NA	CASSQLRYTTYNEQFF	TGTGCCAGCAGCCAACTAAGGTACACTACCTACAATGAGCAGTTCTTC
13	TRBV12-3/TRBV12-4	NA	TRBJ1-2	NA	CASSFGPNYGYTF	TGTGCCAGCAGTTTTGGGCCTAACTATGGCTACACCTTC